A single sample gave rise to the 6 T cell receptor beta chains below, sequenced in a study of shared clonotypes between healthy human individuals. Produced via immunoSEQ multiplex PCR; TCRdb's table is partial and in-frame only. In the table there are over 2 million clones, 85% to 95% of which are singletons. Sequenced material: naive CD4+ T cells from PBMCs. Subset reported: CD45RA+ positively selected. Receptors originate from a man in his late teens or twenties in good health. Some clones in this sample may be carry-over from other donors' samples.

This rearrangement joins TRBV29-1 to TRBJ1-1; 9 bases map to TRBD1. Per germline, CDR1 SQVTM and CDR2 ANQGSEA. The CDR3 has 12 residues. J lost 4 bases, V lost 7 bases, and 4 bases had no gene match. CDR3 in DNA: TGCAGCGCCTCGACAGGGGGCACTGAAGCTTTCTTT. Translating gives CSASTGGTEAFF. The full variable domain, rest sourced from reference TRBV29-1 and TRBJ1-1, is SAVISQKPSRDICQRGTSLTIQCQVDSQVTMMFWYRQQPGQSLTLIATANQGSEATYESGFVIDKFPISRPNLTFSTLTVSNMSPEDSSIYLCSASTGGTEAFFGQGTRLTVV.

The gene calls are TRBV25-1 and TRBJ2-2; possibly TRBD1 for D (5 bases). The V gene's germline CDR1 is MGHDK and CDR2 SYGVNS. V dropped 6 bases and J dropped 7 bases, with 18 bases sitting between them. The CDR3 is made up of 15 amino acids. This CDR3 is CASSDFRAADGELFF. CDR3 DNA: TGTGCCAGCAGCGACTTCAGGGCGGCGGACGGGGAGCTGTTTTTT.

The J gene is TRBJ1-1, the V gene TRBV6-5; a weak D match, TRBD1 (5 bases). This CDR3 spans 14 amino acids. Trimming removed 5 bases from V and 5 bases from J, with 15 bases in between. CDR1 and CDR2 from the germline V gene are MNHEY and SVGAGI. The CDR3 loop is CASSTQGALTEAFF. As DNA, the CDR3 is TGTGCCAGCAGTACCCAGGGTGCCTTAACTGAAGCTTTCTTT.

V gene TRBV5-1 combines with J gene TRBJ1-3; 8 bases map to TRBD1. Germline V lookup: CDR1 SGHRS, CDR2 YFSETQ. J was trimmed by 8 bases and V by 2 bases; bases with no gene match: 12. The CDR3 length is 16 residues. The CDR3 DNA sequence: TGCGCCAGCAGCTTCTCGGGACAGGCCAACGTGGACACCATATATTTT. This translates into CASSFSGQANVDTIYF.

The chain is built from TRBV10-2 and TRBJ1-1; a weak D match, TRBD1 (5 bases). In germline, CDR1 is WSHSY, CDR2 SAAADI. V lost 6 bases and J 6 bases, leaving 8 bases between the germline ends. The CDR3 contains 11 residues. The CDR3 region is CASRGPAEAFF. The CDR3 nucleotides are TGCGCCAGCAGGGGACCCGCTGAAGCTTTCTTT.

V gene TRBV28 combines with J gene TRBJ2-1; unclear D gene. The CDR3 has 12 amino acids. Germline CDR1 MDHEN, CDR2 SYDVKM. Trimming stripped 1 base from V and 6 bases from J, with 4 bases between. CDR3 protein: CASSLLFNEQFF. The CDR3 DNA sequence: TGTGCCAGCAGTTTATTGTTCAATGAGCAGTTCTTC. Full variable domain (remainder filled in from reference TRBV28 and TRBJ2-1): DVKVTQSSRYLVKRTGEKVFLECVQDMDHENMFWYRQDPGLGLRLIYFSYDVKMKEKGDIPEGYSVSREKKERFSLILESASTNQTSMYLCASSLLFNEQFFGPGTRLTVL.